The source of this T cell receptor (beta chain) is a study of blood T cell repertoires in COVID-19 (TCRdb year 2020). Looking at the study overall: Samples covering the acute and convalescent phases of COVID-19 were provided by collaborators in the United States, Italy and Spain. The repertoires were released in a freely available public database meant as a resource for research on the immune response to SARS-CoV-2. A de-identified subject ID, COVID-19 status, age in years and sex were almost always included in the sample metadata. The material from the prospective study consisted of cDNA or gDNA derived from T cells, B-cell-depleted T cells, or PBMCs. Deeply sampled blood TCRbeta repertoires from subjects exposed to, actively infected with, or recovered from COVID-19 were included in the dataset. Where available, HLA class I and class II types were obtained from metadata supplied by the sample provider rather than from assay-based typing. Samples came from the ongoing ImmuneRACE study (first 160 participants) plus 1,254 subjects from 6 global collaborators.

Results the study describes overall, beyond this receptor: How much clinical and demographic metadata was included differed by source and by participant, and the metadata was provided uncurated.

Points on this clone: The target of this receptor is not known. No much larger clone is present one base from it, and per-base qualities are unavailable.

TCRbeta CDR3 regions were amplified from genomic DNA by means of the immunoSEQ Assay, a bias-controlled multiplex PCR. In the paper's pipeline: Nucleated cell counts per sample were estimated from amplification of reference gene primers within the assay. To quantify the absolute abundance of each unique TCRbeta CDR3 rearrangement, sequence reads were collapsed and filtered. Productive Simpson clonality was computed per sample as the square root of Simpson's diversity index over productive rearrangements. The source is immuneACCESS, and TCRdb retained only in-frame sequences with V and J called. Part of the clones is not carried over; for the studies checked, unresolved V genes explain less than half of this, and the remainder is unexplained. V and J calls plus clone size are reproduced from that table; the DNA served to infer D and trimming. Present in this sample are 65,000 to 95,000 clones, 78% of which were seen just once. The ten largest clones add up to around 33% of the sample.

One collaborating source in Seattle enrolled patients while the patients were actively infected and followed the patients over time throughout the course of disease. The collaborating institutions used their own protocols to collect whole blood in K2EDTA tubes. For TCRbeta analysis, collaborators shipped samples as frozen whole blood, isolated PBMCs, or DNA extracted from either of those sample types. Sequencing used peripheral blood. The source is a man aged 55 to 70 with COVID-19, enrolled during active disease.

The sequenced DNA is TGTGCCAGCAAACCGGGAGGGGCGTCTAATGAAAAACTGTTTTTT. This gives the protein CASKPGGASNEKLFF. The sequence links TRBV6-6 to TRBJ1-4, and perhaps TRBD1 as D gene, on 5 matching bases. CDR1 and CDR2, per the germline V gene (reference sequence), are MNHNY and SVGAGI. The CDR3 goes from the cysteine to the phenylalanine over 15 residues. The read is trimmed to its CDR3 DNA, 45 bases read in frame from base 1. V drops 7 bases and J drops 3 bases, leaving 15 bases in between.